This T cell receptor (beta chain) originates from a study of human T cells and chemical hapten exposure (dated by TCRdb to the early 2020s). Study-wide context: For sensitization, 2% DPC in acetone was applied to a 2 cm by 2 cm area of upper inner arm skin. Throughout the study period of around 25 weeks, patients also received therapeutic DPC doses to the scalp every week. Patch testing was performed on the upper back with Finn chambers containing 0.01% DPC, and the patch tests were scored after 6 days according to International Contact Dermatitis Research Group standards. The patient cohort, mostly female, included alopecia areata with under or over 50% scalp involvement, alopecia totalis and alopecia universalis. Libraries were pooled for sequencing, and per-sample TCR yields varied mainly because of small differences in library volumes within the pool. Peripheral blood TCR repertoire changes were tracked in vivo in alopecia patients during primary and secondary sensitization to the hapten diphenylcyclopropenone (DPC). Blood was sampled from patients pre-sensitization (week 0) and at 2, 6 and about 24 weeks after DPC sensitization. Blood for TCR sequencing was provided by twenty-nine alopecia patients at one to four time points (pre-sensitization, 2, 6 and 24 weeks).

Library preparation employed RACE. Sequencing took place on a NextSeq 500. During library preparation, unique molecular identifiers were attached to individual cDNA molecules so that TCRs could be counted quantitatively and reproducibly. From each blood RNA sample, both TCR alpha and TCR beta chains were sequenced. The original methods were these. The median number of TCRs per sample was 90,000 to 100,000, ranging from roughly 23,224 to 700,000. The Decombinator software suite was used to annotate the V, J and CDR3 of the TCR reads. For the PS versus PT1 abundance plots, all samples were subsampled to the same number of TCRs (28,000). Expanded TCRs were defined as absent before sensitization and observed at least eight times at the 2-week time point. TCRdb itself trimmed the public reads at Q25 with fastp, ran MiXCR and retained productive beta chains. Rows merge per CDR3 protein into single entries with the most common DNA and genes. The V and J calls were not made by the authors but by TCRdb's processing. This sample comprises around 200,000 distinct CDR3 sequences, around 30% of them detected only once. Nearly 3% of the sample belongs to the ten largest clones.

From its cysteine to its phenylalanine, the CDR3 spans 14 amino acids. The retained sequence is limited to the CDR3, 42 bases, with the frame set at the first base. Reading the germline V gene gives CDR1 MGHRA and CDR2 YSYEKL. V trim: 1 base; J trim: 7 bases; unmatched bases: 4. The time point label here, explained by the study, means: pre-sensitization, week 0. Per the publication, the treatment or condition label means: therapeutic diphenylcyclopropenone sensitization with weekly scalp DPC. At every patch-test visit, the blood draw took place before the patch test was put on. Eligible patients were aged 18 to 70, diagnosed with alopecia, deemed suitable for DPC therapy, and excluded if pregnant. Total RNA was extracted from unfractionated whole blood that had been collected in Tempus Blood RNA tubes. As regards this clonotype: The target of this receptor is not known. The sample holds no much larger clone one base away, and base qualities are not on file.

Study-level results and caveats: Repeated subsampling changed both the strength of the expansion versus patch-test correlation and the threshold at which the correlation became significant. Patch test score was positively correlated with the number of PT1 expanded TCRs, with significance at thresholds 8, 16 and 32 but not at 4. No change with DPC sensitization was found in the number of TCRs above 1 in 1000 frequency, and no evidence of global repertoire structure alterations was found. Significantly more large CDR3 similarity clusters were formed by expanded TCRs than by pre-sensitization or healthy control sets, consistent with antigen-driven responses. All patients had alopecia, a presumed autoimmune disease, so their immune response might differ from that of healthy individuals.

This TCR was recovered from a woman under 40 with alopecia areata. Some clones in this sample may be carry-over from other donors' samples. Sequenced material: whole blood, taken in connection with sensitization to the hapten diphenylcyclopropenone (DPC). The chain joins TRBV4-1 to TRBJ1-1; 9 bases in the middle match TRBD1. The sequenced DNA is TGCGCCAGCAGCCAAGTTGACAGGGGGGTTGAAGCTTTCTTT. It translates to CASSQVDRGVEAFF.